These 22 T cell receptor beta chains were all obtained from the same sample, sequenced in a study of T cells expressing NK-cell markers. TCRdb reprocessed the 5' RACE reads and reports one entry per CDR3 protein, with no DNA. Listed are about 150,000 distinct CDR3 sequences; around a third falls within the top ten. Sequenced material: blood T cells: a sorted CD56 or NKG2C T cell subset, CD4+ or CD8+ T cells, or bulk PBMC T cells (not recorded which). The receptor source for this set is a woman between 45 and 65 years old in good health.

The chain carries TRBV27 and TRBJ2-7. The CDR3 covers 12 residues. Germline values: CDR1 MNHEY, CDR2 SMNVEV (reference sequence). CDR3 loop: CASSGSGYEQYF.

The gene calls are TRBV19 and TRBJ1-1; with no DNA, the TCRdb D assignment of TRBD1 cannot be verified. This CDR3 has 13 amino acids. Per the germline V gene, CDR1 is LNHDA and CDR2 is SQIVND (reference sequence). The CDR3 loop reads CATGTGVYTEAFF. The complete variable domain, with remaining parts taken from reference TRBV19 and TRBJ1-1, reads DGGITQSPKYLFRKEGQNVTLSCEQNLNHDAMYWYRQDPGQGLRLIYYSQIVNDFQKGDIAEGYSVSREKKESFPLTVTSAQKNPTAFYLCATGTGVYTEAFFGQGTRLTVV.

Here the CDR3 reads CASRAGATQETQYF. This chain links TRBV27 with TRBJ2-5; with no DNA, the TCRdb D assignment of TRBD1 cannot be verified. Per the germline V gene, CDR1 is MNHEY and CDR2 is SMNVEV (reference sequence). The CDR3 covers 14 residues.

The V and J genes are TRBV9 and TRBJ1-1; with no DNA, the TCRdb D assignment of TRBD1 cannot be verified. Looked up from germline, CDR1 is SGDLS and CDR2 is YYNGEE. This CDR3 is built from 19 residues. CDR3 in amino acids: CASSVGTDVDAGVLGGAFF.

This chain links TRBV15 with TRBJ1-2; TCRdb names TRBD1, which stays unverified in the absence of DNA. The CDR3 has 15 amino acids. Per the germline V gene, CDR1 is LNHNV and CDR2 is YYDKDF (reference sequence). The CDR3 reads CATSRRLQDFYGYTF.

The rearrangement links TRBV3-1 to TRBJ2-3; the D gene TCRdb calls, TRBD1, cannot be checked with no DNA. Germline CDR1 is LGHDT and CDR2 is YNNKEL (reference sequence). The CDR3 spans 13 residues. CDR3 sequence: CASSSPGGEPQYF.

This chain uses TRBV29-1 with TRBJ2-4; with no DNA, the TCRdb D assignment of TRBD1 cannot be verified. Per the germline V gene, CDR1 is SQVTM and CDR2 is ANQGSEA. The CDR3 is 13 residues long. The CDR3 loop reads CSVELPGANIQYF.

V and J are TRBV10-2 and TRBJ2-2; the D gene TCRdb calls, TRBD1, cannot be checked with no DNA. This CDR3 has 16 amino acids. The germline gives CDR1 WSHSY, CDR2 SAAADI. The CDR3 reads CASRGLGQENTGELFF.

This chain connects TRBV29-1 to TRBJ2-1; the TCRdb call, TRBD2, lacks DNA for checking. The CDR3 sequence is 16 residues long. Germline V gives CDR1 SQVTM, CDR2 ANQGSEA. The chain's CDR3 is CSVEDLGLAGVNEQFF.

V is TRBV7-6 and J is TRBJ2-1; TCRdb selects TRBD2, and the lack of DNA leaves this call unchecked. Germline-derived CDR1 and CDR2 are SGHVS and FNYEAQ. The CDR3 is made up of 15 amino acids. CDR3 protein: CASSLGGEEGYEQFF.

J is TRBJ2-7 and V is TRBV12-3 or TRBV12-4; checking the TCRdb D call of TRBD1 is not possible without DNA. The CDR3 consists of 15 residues. The CDR3 loop reads CASSPRDSPSYEQYF.

This chain uses TRBV10-3 with TRBJ1-1. CDR1 and CDR2 (germline): ENHRY, SYGVKD. This CDR3 spans 15 amino acids. The CDR3 loop is CAISAGDWMNTEAFF.

The J gene is TRBJ2-3, the V gene TRBV20-1; TCRdb indicates TRBD2, and absent DNA this call remains unverified. Germline V gives CDR1 DFQATT, CDR2 SNEGSKA (reference sequence). The CDR3 extends over 17 amino acids. CDR3 residues: CSARDLISGSRTDTQYF.

The chain combines TRBV4-1 with TRBJ2-7; TCRdb designates TRBD2, a call that cannot be tested without DNA. The CDR3 runs 17 residues. Germline V CDR1 and CDR2: MGHRA, YSYEKL. The CDR3 here is CASSQGQSPSTTYEQYF.

The J gene is TRBJ1-2, the V gene TRBV4-1; without DNA, the TCRdb call of TRBD1 cannot be checked. Per germline, CDR1 MGHRA and CDR2 YSYEKL. The CDR3 is made up of 13 amino acids. CDR3: CASSQGTREGYTF.

The gene calls are TRBV7-8 and TRBJ1-1. This CDR3 comprises 14 residues. The germline V gene encodes CDR1 SGHVS and CDR2 FQNEAQ. This chain's CDR3 is CASSLGGRGTEAFF.

This sequence joins TRBV7-9 and TRBJ1-1; lacking DNA, the TRBD1 call made by TCRdb goes unchecked. The CDR3 contains 17 residues. Per germline, CDR1 SEHNR and CDR2 FQNEAQ (reference sequence). The CDR3 reads CASSLEGVTGTNTEAFF.

The rearrangement links TRBV4-1 to TRBJ2-2; checking the TCRdb D call of TRBD2 is not possible without DNA. CDR3 length: 16 residues. From germline, CDR1 is MGHRA and CDR2 YSYEKL. CDR3 sequence: CASSQDGGRGTGELFF.

This sequence joins TRBV15 and TRBJ1-1. Per germline, CDR1 LNHNV and CDR2 YYDKDF (reference sequence). The CDR3 covers 14 residues. CDR3 loop: CATSRDQGTTEAFF.

The genes are TRBV20-1 and TRBJ2-7; as DNA is missing, the TRBD2 call by TCRdb cannot be tested. Per the germline V gene, CDR1 is DFQATT and CDR2 is SNEGSKA (reference sequence). The CDR3 consists of 13 residues. The CDR3 is CSARGLAYYEQYF.

The chain carries TRBV4-1 and TRBJ2-7; with no DNA, the TCRdb D assignment of TRBD1 cannot be verified. The CDR3 has 15 amino acids. CDR1 and CDR2 (germline): MGHRA, YSYEKL. CDR3 in amino acids: CASSYRQGPNYEQYF.

This chain joins TRBV9 and TRBJ2-2; TCRdb gives TRBD2 as the D gene, but with no DNA this cannot be confirmed. The CDR3 extends over 14 amino acids. The germline V gene has CDR1 SGDLS and CDR2 YYNGEE. This CDR3 reads CASNTAGVPGELFF.